Below are 25 T cell receptor beta chains sequenced from a single sample in a study of response to subunit inactivated influenza vaccine. Each CDR3 protein gets one entry after TCRdb re-called the RT-PCR reads with MiXCR. Among 500,000 to 600,000 distinct CDR3 sequences listed, 13% to 15% were seen once. The source material was PBMCs from blood, sampled 11 to 12 days after vaccination. Source of these receptors: a man aged 50-60 years who received an inactivated influenza vaccine.

The table lists this clonotype with many counts. V is TRBV28 and J is TRBJ2-5, with TRBD2 matching over 12 bases. Trimming took 10 bases from V and 4 from J; bases not matched to a gene: 4. The CDR3 sequence is 13 residues long. The germline gives CDR1 MDHEN, CDR2 SYDVKM. CDR3 sequence reads: CATLLAGGETQYF. CDR3 nucleotide sequence: TGTGCCACCCTACTAGCGGGGGGAGAGACCCAGTACTTC.

The V and J genes are TRBV4-2 and TRBJ1-5, with D uncertain. The CDR3 extends over 16 amino acids. Germline V lookup: CDR1 LGHNA, CDR2 YNFKEQ. The germline V and J ends were trimmed by 1 base and 0 bases, with 10 bases remaining between them. This CDR3 is CASSQATADSNQPQHF. The CDR3 DNA sequence: TGTGCCAGCAGCCAAGCCACAGCAGATAGCAATCAGCCCCAGCATTTT.

The table lists this clonotype with many counts. The J gene is TRBJ1-4, the V gene TRBV6-2 or TRBV6-3, with unresolved D. The CDR3 consists of 13 residues. The V gene lost 10 bases and the J gene lost 7 bases, with 16 bases spanning the gap. Germline V lookup: CDR1 MNHEY, CDR2 SVGEGT. The CDR3 DNA sequence: TGTGCCACCAGCGGATTCGCCCCTGAAAAACTGTTTTTT. Translating gives CATSGFAPEKLFF.

The CDR3 DNA reads TGCAGTGCTTTTTTTTGGGGGAACACTGAAGCTTTCTTT. It is translated as CSAFFWGNTEAFF. V is TRBV20-1 and J is TRBJ1-1; D unclear. This CDR3 comprises 13 residues. The germline V and J ends were trimmed by 5 bases and 1 base, with 11 bases remaining between them. The germline V gene has CDR1 DFQATT and CDR2 SNEGSKA (reference sequence).

This clonotype was detected ten times or more. This chain joins TRBV5-1 and TRBJ2-7, with 8 bases that match TRBD2. The CDR3 runs 14 residues. J was trimmed by 5 bases and V by 0 bases; bases with no gene match: 4. Germline values: CDR1 SGHRS, CDR2 YFSETQ. CDR3 sequence (DNA): TGCGCCAGCAGCTTGGCCCAGCGGGAGAACGAGCAGTACTTC. Translation: CASSLAQRENEQYF.

This clonotype was observed a few times. The chain uses TRBV24-1 and TRBJ1-2, with D unclear. Trimming took off 2 bases at V and 8 bases at J, with 8 bases between the two ends. CDR3 length: 12 residues. CDR1 is KGHDR and CDR2 is SFDVKD in the germline V gene. The CDR3 sequence: CATSDWGSGYTF. CDR3 nucleotide sequence: TGTGCCACCAGTGATTGGGGTTCCGGCTACACCTTC.

This clonotype showed up just a few times. The J gene is TRBJ2-4, the V gene TRBV28, with D unclear. The length of the CDR3 is 16 residues. V was trimmed by 1 base and J by 0 bases, leaving 10 bases between them. The germline CDR1 and CDR2 sequences are MDHEN and SYDVKM. The CDR3 DNA sequence: TGTGCCAGCAGTTTATTTGTAGCTCTAGCCAAAAACATTCAGTACTTC. Translating it yields CASSLFVALAKNIQYF.

The chain is built from TRBV29-1 and TRBJ2-5; TRBD1 might be the D (6 bases). CDR3 length: 14 amino acids. V was pared by 6 bases and J by 5 bases, with 19 bases between. In germline, CDR1 is SQVTM, CDR2 ANQGSEA. CDR3 sequence: CSVAHRVVGETQYF. CDR3 coding DNA: TGCAGCGTCGCCCACAGGGTGGTTGGGGAGACCCAGTACTTC.

Worth noting for this clonotype: One end of the junction varies from germline; a read error may be responsible. This chain connects TRBV5-5 to TRBJ1-2, with D possibly matching TRBD1 (5 bases). CDR3 length equals 15 residues. Germline V gene sequence: CDR1 SGHKS, CDR2 YYEKEE (reference sequence). The CDR3, as DNA: TGTGCCAGCCTTAGCTCTCCGGGACGCAACTCTGGCTACACCTTC. Translated: CASLSSPGRNSGYTF.

This clonotype was counted only a few times. The genes are TRBV11-2 and TRBJ2-2, with 13 nucleotides matching TRBD2. After removal of 4 bases from V and 5 bases from J, the junction contained 10 bases not matched to a gene. CDR1 SGHAT and CDR2 FQNNGV come from the germline V gene. The CDR3 spans 18 residues. Here the CDR3 DNA reads TGTGCCAGCAGCTCAATGACTAGCGGGAGGAGGCGGACCGGGGAGCTGTTTTTT. It yields the protein CASSSMTSGRRRTGELFF.

The rearrangement links TRBV5-1 to TRBJ2-1; TRBD1 agrees at 8 bases. Unmatched junction bases numbered 8, after V lost 4 bases and J lost 5 bases. The germline gives CDR1 SGHRS, CDR2 YFSETQ. This CDR3 region has 15 residues. In nucleotides, the CDR3 is TGCGCCAGCAGCGCAGGGGGCGGTGGTAACAATGAGCAGTTCTTC. Protein product: CASSAGGGGNNEQFF.

The chain has TRBV18 and TRBJ2-1; 7 nucleotides line up with TRBD2. Trimming at V came to 5 bases and at J to 9 bases, leaving 13 bases not matched to a gene. This CDR3 contains 15 residues. Germline V CDR1 and CDR2: KGHSH, LQKENI. The CDR3 region has the DNA TGTGCCAGCTCAGGAGTTTCGCGGGAGTTTCTTGAGCAGTTCTTC. It specifies CASSGVSREFLEQFF.

V is TRBV25-1 and J is TRBJ2-7; TRBD1 matches 10 bases. Trimming at V came to 3 bases and at J to 9 bases, leaving 14 bases not matched to a gene. From germline, CDR1 is MGHDK and CDR2 SYGVNS. The CDR3 is 16 residues long. The CDR3 loop reads CASSDPRQGAAPWQYF. In nucleotides, the CDR3 is TGTGCCAGCAGTGACCCTCGACAGGGGGCCGCCCCGTGGCAGTACTTC.

This clonotype was observed a handful of times. The chain joins TRBV15 to TRBJ2-5, with D unresolved. The CDR3 length is 12 residues. Germline assignment: CDR1 LNHNV and CDR2 YYDKDF (reference sequence). V lost 1 base and J lost 5, with 5 bases in between. The CDR3 reads CATSRGPETQYF. The CDR3 DNA reads TGTGCCACCAGCAGAGGACCTGAGACCCAGTACTTC.

This clonotype was seen a handful of times. This rearrangement joins TRBV20-1 to TRBJ1-1, with D possibly TRBD1 on 6 matching bases. Germline loops: CDR1 DFQATT, CDR2 SNEGSKA (reference sequence). The CDR3 consists of 12 residues. The CDR3 is CNAPQGLSEAFF. The DNA for the CDR3 is TGCAACGCACCCCAGGGGTTATCTGAAGCTTTCTTT.

This chain connects TRBV20-1 to TRBJ1-1, with a weak D call TRBD1 (6 bases). Germline CDR1 and CDR2: DFQATT and SNEGSKA (reference sequence). The CDR3 length is 14 residues. The V and J ends lost 3 bases and 0 bases respectively, with 11 bases between them. The CDR3 DNA reads TGCAGTGCTAGTTCAGGGGCGTTGAACACTGAAGCTTTCTTT. This encodes CSASSGALNTEAFF.

This clonotype appeared many times. The chain carries TRBV7-9 and TRBJ2-1; the D is unclear. CDR3 length equals 15 residues. Germline V lookup: CDR1 SEHNR, CDR2 FQNEAQ (reference sequence). V was trimmed by 0 bases and J by 10 bases, leaving 16 bases between them. Here the CDR3 reads CASSLAYRTLEEQFF. CDR3 DNA sequence: TGTGCCAGCAGCTTAGCGTATCGAACCCTGGAGGAGCAGTTCTTC. Combining the CDR3 with reference TRBV7-9 and TRBJ2-1 gives the whole variable domain DTGVSQNPRHKITKRGQNVTFRCDPISEHNRLYWYRQTLGQGPEFLTYFQNEAQLEKSRLLSDRFSAERPKGSFSTLEIQRTEQGDSAMYLCASSLAYRTLEEQFFGPGTRLTVL.

The V call is TRBV3-1, the J call TRBJ1-1; possibly TRBD1 for D (5 bases). Germline V lookup: CDR1 LGHDT, CDR2 YNNKEL (reference sequence). V was trimmed by 0 bases and J by 6 bases, leaving 20 bases between them. CDR3 size: 17 residues. The CDR3 nucleotides are TGTGCCAGCAGCCAAGATTTTCTTTCCGGTAGGGGATCTGAAGCTTTCTTT. It translates to CASSQDFLSGRGSEAFF.

This chain uses TRBV7-9 with TRBJ2-5; TRBD2 matches 9 bases. The CDR3 runs to 17 residues. Per the germline V gene, CDR1 is SEHNR and CDR2 is FQNEAQ (reference sequence). After removal of 0 bases from V and 2 bases from J, the junction contained 7 bases not matched to a gene. The CDR3 protein is CASSLARGGSDQETQYF. The CDR3 coding sequence is TGTGCCAGCAGCTTAGCGCGGGGGGGCTCGGATCAAGAGACCCAGTACTTC.

The chain joins TRBV5-1 to TRBJ2-3, with 10 bases aligning to TRBD1. This CDR3 comprises 14 residues. V dropped 4 bases and J dropped 5; count of bases not matched to a gene: 4. From germline, CDR1 is SGHRS and CDR2 YFSETQ. Here the CDR3 reads CASSGQGVQDTQYF. CDR3 nucleotides: TGCGCCAGCAGCGGACAGGGGGTGCAAGATACGCAGTATTTT. The full variable domain, with the rest looked up from reference TRBV5-1 and TRBJ2-3, is KAGVTQTPRYLIKTRGQQVTLSCSPISGHRSVSWYQQTPGQGLQFLFEYFSETQRNKGNFPGRFSGRQFSNSRSEMNVSTLELGDSALYLCASSGQGVQDTQYFGPGTRLTVL.

The chain combines TRBV5-1 with TRBJ2-2, with unresolved D. The V gene's germline CDR1 is SGHRS and CDR2 YFSETQ. The V end was cut by 4 bases, the J end by 0 bases, with 7 bases between. The CDR3 has 14 amino acids. The CDR3: CASSPNANTGELFF. CDR3 coding DNA: TGCGCCAGCAGCCCCAACGCGAACACCGGGGAGCTGTTTTTT.

This clonotype was picked up many times. The chain has TRBV5-1 and TRBJ2-7, with 13 bases aligning to TRBD2. The V gene end was trimmed by 2 bases and the J gene end by 3 bases; junction bases not matched to a gene: 2. The V gene's germline CDR1 is SGHRS and CDR2 YFSETQ. The CDR3 has 15 amino acids. CDR3 in amino acids: CASSFGTSGVYEQYF. The CDR3 coding sequence is TGCGCCAGCAGCTTCGGGACTAGCGGGGTCTACGAGCAGTACTTC.

In its sample, this clonotype was seen many times. The gene calls are TRBV12-3 or TRBV12-4 and TRBJ2-3, with D unclear. This CDR3 has 13 amino acids. V was clipped by 5 bases and J by 1 base, with 7 bases between them. The CDR3, as DNA: TGTGCCAGCAGTCCGGGTCGCACAGATACGCAGTATTTT. This encodes CASSPGRTDTQYF.

The sample holds a few counts of this clonotype. The chain is built from TRBV5-4 and TRBJ2-6, with D possibly being TRBD1 (5 bases). The V end lost 4 bases, the J end lost 4 bases, and 12 bases lay between the germline ends. The CDR3 has 15 residues. CDR1 and CDR2 (germline): SGHNT, YYREEE (reference sequence). In nucleotides, the CDR3 is TGTGCCAGCAGCCCCCAGGGTATGGGGGCCAACGTCCTGACTTTC. Translating gives CASSPQGMGANVLTF.

This clonotype was seen a few times. This chain joins TRBV6-2 or TRBV6-3 and TRBJ2-1; TRBD2 aligns across 8 bases. J lost 6 bases, V lost 6 bases, and 13 bases had no gene match. CDR3 length equals 16 residues. Germline lookup yields CDR1 MNHEY and CDR2 SVGEGT. The CDR3 loop is CASRTAGTRAFNEQFF. The CDR3, as DNA: TGTGCCAGCAGGACGGCCGGGACTAGAGCGTTCAATGAGCAGTTCTTC.